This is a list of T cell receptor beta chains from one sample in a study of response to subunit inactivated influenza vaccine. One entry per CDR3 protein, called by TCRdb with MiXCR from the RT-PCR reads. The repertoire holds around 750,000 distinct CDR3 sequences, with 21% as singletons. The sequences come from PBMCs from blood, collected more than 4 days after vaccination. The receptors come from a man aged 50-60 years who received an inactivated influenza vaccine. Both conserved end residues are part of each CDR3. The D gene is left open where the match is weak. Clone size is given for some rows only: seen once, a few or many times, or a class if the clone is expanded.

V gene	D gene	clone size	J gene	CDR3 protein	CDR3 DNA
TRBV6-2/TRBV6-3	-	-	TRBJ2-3	CASSYSTAGLSDTQYF	TGTGCCAGCAGTTACTCGACAGCGGGCCTTTCCGATACGCAGTATTTT
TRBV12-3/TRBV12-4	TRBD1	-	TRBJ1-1	CASRLTGANTEAFF	TGTGCCAGCCGCCTTACAGGGGCAAACACTGAAGCTTTCTTT
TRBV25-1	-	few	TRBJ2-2	CASAPRRTGELFF	TGTGCCAGCGCCCCGCGACGGACCGGGGAGCTGTTTTTT
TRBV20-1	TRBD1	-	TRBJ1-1	CSTSDRDTEAFF	TGCAGTACCTCGGACAGGGACACTGAAGCTTTCTTT
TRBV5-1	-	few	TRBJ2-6	CASSLAPGTGANVLTF	TGCGCCAGCAGCTTGGCTCCAGGGACCGGGGCCAACGTCCTGACTTTC
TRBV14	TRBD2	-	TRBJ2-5	CASSQGRLAGVETQYF	TGTGCCAGCAGCCAAGGTCGTCTAGCGGGAGTGGAGACCCAGTACTTC
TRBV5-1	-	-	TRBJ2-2	CASSQQSTGELFF	TGCGCCAGCAGCCAACAAAGCACCGGGGAGCTGTTTTTT
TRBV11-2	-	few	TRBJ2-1	CASSLRQSTIFSSYNEQFF	TGTGCCAGCAGCTTACGACAGTCGACTATCTTTAGCTCCTACAATGAGCAGTTCTTC
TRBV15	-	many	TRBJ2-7	CATSRGLLYEQYF	TGTGCCACCAGCAGAGGTCTGCTCTACGAGCAGTACTTC
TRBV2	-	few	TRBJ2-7	CASSEKGYEQYF	TGTGCCAGCAGTGAGAAGGGTTACGAGCAGTACTTC
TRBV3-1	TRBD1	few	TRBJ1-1	CASSQEPGGDTEAFF	TGTGCCAGCAGCCAAGAGCCAGGGGGAGATACTGAAGCTTTCTTT
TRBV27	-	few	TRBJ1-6	CASSLVDDSPLHF	TGTGCCAGCAGTTTAGTCGACGATTCACCCCTCCACTTT
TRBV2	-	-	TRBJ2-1	CAFIGIGEAVSSYNEQFF	TGTGCCTTCATTGGAATTGGGGAGGCAGTCAGCTCCTACAATGAGCAGTTCTTC
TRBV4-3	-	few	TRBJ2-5	CASSQGGWDQETQYF	TGCGCCAGCAGCCAAGGTGGCTGGGACCAAGAGACCCAGTACTTC
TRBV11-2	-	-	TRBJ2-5	CASSLGRYQETQYF	TGTGCCAGCAGCTTGGGGAGGTACCAAGAGACCCAGTACTTC
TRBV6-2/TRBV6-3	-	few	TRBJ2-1	CASRRTGAYNEQFF	TGTGCCAGCAGGCGCACAGGAGCCTACAATGAGCAGTTCTTC
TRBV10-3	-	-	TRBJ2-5	CAISRDTQETQYF	TGTGCCATCAGCCGGGACACCCAAGAGACCCAGTACTTC
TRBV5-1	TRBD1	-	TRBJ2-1	CASSLQDRGINEQFF	TGCGCCAGCAGCTTACAGGACAGGGGGATCAATGAGCAGTTCTTC
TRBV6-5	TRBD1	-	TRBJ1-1	CASSYGNRGRTEAFF	TGTGCCAGCAGTTACGGGAACAGGGGAAGGACTGAAGCTTTCTTT
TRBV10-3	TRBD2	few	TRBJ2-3	CAISDPSGTDTQYF	TGTGCCATCAGTGACCCTAGCGGTACAGATACGCAGTATTTT
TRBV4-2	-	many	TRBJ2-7	CASSQGGRGDYEQYF	TGTGCCAGCAGCCAAGGCGGCAGGGGGGACTACGAGCAGTACTTC
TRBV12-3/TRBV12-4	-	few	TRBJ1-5	CASRLGPRNQPQHF	TGTGCCAGCAGACTCGGACCGCGTAATCAGCCCCAGCATTTT
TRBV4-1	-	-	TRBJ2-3	CASSQPTVKPQYF	TGCGCCAGCAGCCAACCGACAGTTAAGCCGCAGTATTTT
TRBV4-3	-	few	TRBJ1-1	CASSQVLVQANTEAFF	TGCGCCAGCAGCCAAGTTTTAGTTCAAGCGAACACTGAAGCTTTCTTT
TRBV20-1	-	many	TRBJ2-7	CSARRLGGYEQYF	TGCAGTGCTAGACGGTTAGGGGGCTACGAGCAGTACTTC
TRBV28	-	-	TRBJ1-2	CASSFPQYGYTF	TGTGCCAGCAGTTTCCCACAATATGGCTACACCTTC
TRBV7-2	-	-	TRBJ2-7	CASSLGGTDYEQYF	TGTGCCAGCAGCTTAGGCGGGACAGACTACGAGCAGTACTTC
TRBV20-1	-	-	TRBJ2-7	CSANHPGRGPTYEQYF	TGCAGTGCTAACCACCCCGGACGGGGCCCTACCTACGAGCAGTACTTC
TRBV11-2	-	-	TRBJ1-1	CASSLVGTSRGNTEAFF	TGTGCCAGCAGCTTAGTAGGGACAAGTCGGGGGAACACTGAAGCTTTCTTT
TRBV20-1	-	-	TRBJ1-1	CSASQPNTEAFF	TGCAGTGCTAGTCAACCGAACACTGAAGCTTTCTTT
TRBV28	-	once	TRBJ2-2	CASSPAMYGELFF	TGTGCCAGCAGTCCCGCTATGTACGGGGAGCTGTTTTTT
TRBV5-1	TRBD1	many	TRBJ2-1	CASSSRTGNEQFF	TGCGCCAGCAGCAGCCGGACAGGCAATGAGCAGTTCTTC
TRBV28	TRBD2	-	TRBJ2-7	CASRPWGGNSYEQYF	TGTGCCAGCAGACCCTGGGGGGGGAACTCCTACGAGCAGTACTTC
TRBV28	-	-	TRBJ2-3	CASSPGTRGWDTQYF	TGTGCCAGCAGTCCCGGGACCCGCGGGTGGGATACGCAGTATTTT
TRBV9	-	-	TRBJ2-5	CASSVAPPDAQYF	TGTGCCAGCAGCGTAGCCCCCCCGGACGCCCAGTACTTC
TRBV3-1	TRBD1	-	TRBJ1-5	CASSQRGTGNQPQHF	TGTGCCAGCAGCCAAAGGGGGACAGGTAATCAGCCCCAGCATTTT
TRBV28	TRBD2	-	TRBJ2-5	CASGIIRAGEETQYF	TGTGCCAGCGGAATTATCCGAGCGGGGGAAGAGACCCAGTACTTC
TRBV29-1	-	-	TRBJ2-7	CSVTTGLSYEQYF	TGCAGCGTTACGACAGGACTCTCCTACGAGCAGTACTTC
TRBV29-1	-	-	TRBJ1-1	CSAEKQNTEAFF	TGCAGCGCCGAAAAGCAGAACACTGAAGCTTTCTTT
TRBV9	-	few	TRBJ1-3	CASSVEGATGNTIYF	TGTGCCAGCAGCGTAGAGGGAGCGACTGGAAACACCATATATTTT
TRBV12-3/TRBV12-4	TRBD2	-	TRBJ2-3	CASCQSGERGGDTQYF	TGTGCCAGCTGTCAAAGCGGAGAGCGGGGGGGAGATACGCAGTATTTT
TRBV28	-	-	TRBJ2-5	CASRLFRAGETQYF	TGTGCCAGCAGATTGTTTCGTGCGGGGGAGACCCAGTACTTC
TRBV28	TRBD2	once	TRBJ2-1	CASGTWKLAGETSYNEQFF	TGTGCCAGCGGGACGTGGAAACTAGCGGGAGAGACCTCCTACAATGAGCAGTTCTTC
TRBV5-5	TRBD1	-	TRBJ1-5	CASGSGDRINQPQHF	TGTGCCAGCGGGTCTGGGGACAGGATCAATCAGCCCCAGCATTTT
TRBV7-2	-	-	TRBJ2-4	CASSLGFPKNIQYF	TGTGCCAGCAGCTTAGGGTTCCCCAAAAACATTCAGTACTTC
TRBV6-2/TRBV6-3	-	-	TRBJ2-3	CASSYVGRPTTDTQYF	TGTGCCAGCAGTTACGTTGGCCGCCCCACCACAGATACGCAGTATTTT
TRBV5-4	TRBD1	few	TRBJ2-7	CASSRGQGLSSYEQYF	TGTGCCAGCAGCCGAGGACAGGGGCTGAGCTCCTACGAGCAGTACTTC
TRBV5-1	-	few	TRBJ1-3	CASSIDGREGNTIYF	TGCGCCAGCAGCATTGACGGCCGGGAGGGAAACACCATATATTTT
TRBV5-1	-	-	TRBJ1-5	CASSLDGPGGNQPQHF	TGCGCCAGCAGCTTGGACGGTCCCGGCGGCAATCAGCCCCAGCATTTT
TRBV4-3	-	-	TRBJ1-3	CASSQDRSSGNTIYF	TGCGCCAGCAGCCAAGATAGGTCCTCTGGAAACACCATATATTTT
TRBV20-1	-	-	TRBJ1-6	CSARGPLSSYNSPLHF	TGCAGTGCTAGAGGCCCGTTAAGCTCCTATAATTCACCCCTCCACTTT
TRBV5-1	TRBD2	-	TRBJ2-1	CASSLGTSGYSSSYNEQFF	TGCGCCAGCAGCTTGGGGACTAGCGGATACTCTAGCTCCTACAATGAGCAGTTCTTC
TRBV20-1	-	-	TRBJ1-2	CSALVYTF	TGCAGTGCTTTGGTCTACACCTTC